This is a list of T cell receptor beta chains from one sample in a study of blood T cell repertoires in COVID-19. TCRdb keeps only in-frame clones here, not all; method: immunoSEQ multiplex PCR. The table shows about 55,000 clones, with approximately 82% occurring only once. The sample comprised peripheral blood. The receptors were sampled from a human donor in a cohort sampled during active or convalescent COVID-19. Each CDR3 is given with its conserved first and last residue.

v_call: TRBV19; j_call: TRBJ2-2; cdr3_aa: CATQEGTNTGELFF
v_call: TRBV9; j_call: TRBJ2-7; cdr3_aa: CASSVSGDKGEQYF
v_call: TRBV6-5; j_call: TRBJ2-7; cdr3_aa: CASRTQGHEQYF
v_call: TRBV2; j_call: TRBJ1-3; cdr3_aa: CASSGQLFSGNTIYF
v_call: TRBV3-1/TRBV3-2; j_call: TRBJ2-7; cdr3_aa: CASSQDPRQSYEQYF
v_call: TRBV3-1/TRBV3-2; j_call: TRBJ2-1; cdr3_aa: CASSQDGRRGGSYNEQFF
v_call: TRBV9; j_call: TRBJ1-1; cdr3_aa: CASSGGTGVEAFF
v_call: TRBV5-6; j_call: TRBJ1-5; cdr3_aa: CASSFGTGSQHF
v_call: TRBV30; j_call: TRBJ1-1; cdr3_aa: CAWHRAGGNTEAFF
v_call: TRBV11-1; j_call: TRBJ1-2; cdr3_aa: CASSWGGTGGYTF
v_call: TRBV7-2; j_call: TRBJ1-5; cdr3_aa: CASSRGGYGQPQHF
v_call: TRBV6-6; j_call: TRBJ2-3; cdr3_aa: CASSSPSLRGTDTQYF
v_call: TRBV19; j_call: TRBJ2-6; cdr3_aa: CASSEQQGALSGANVLTF
v_call: TRBV18; j_call: TRBJ1-1; cdr3_aa: CASSPQGASNTEAFF
v_call: TRBV6-5; j_call: TRBJ2-3; cdr3_aa: CAIKEGVTDTQYF
v_call: TRBV6-5; j_call: TRBJ2-5; cdr3_aa: CASSRGTNYQETQYF
v_call: TRBV6-2/TRBV6-3; j_call: TRBJ2-7; cdr3_aa: CASSLTSQLPGEQYF
v_call: TRBV7-2; j_call: TRBJ2-5; cdr3_aa: CASSLLQGAGETQYF
v_call: TRBV5-1; j_call: TRBJ2-3; cdr3_aa: CASSYDGLAADTQYF
v_call: TRBV11-2; j_call: TRBJ2-7; cdr3_aa: CASSLAGVRYYEQYF
v_call: TRBV7-3; j_call: TRBJ1-6; cdr3_aa: CASSSRTVSYNSPLHF
v_call: TRBV5-1; j_call: TRBJ2-5; cdr3_aa: CASSSLPGLAGTGTQYF
v_call: TRBV7-3; j_call: TRBJ1-1; cdr3_aa: CASSTQGTGQAFF
v_call: TRBV7-9; j_call: TRBJ2-3; cdr3_aa: CASSSGQGGTDTQYF
v_call: TRBV5-5; j_call: TRBJ2-6; cdr3_aa: CASSLAPGEGANVLTF
v_call: TRBV5-5; j_call: TRBJ2-2; cdr3_aa: CASSLLPGTGRTGELFF
v_call: TRBV5-4; j_call: TRBJ2-1; cdr3_aa: CASSGVGQGSEQFF
v_call: TRBV2; j_call: TRBJ2-7; cdr3_aa: CASSVGGEQYF
v_call: TRBV4-2; j_call: TRBJ1-1; cdr3_aa: CASSQDLAGGFTEAFF
v_call: TRBV23-1; j_call: TRBJ1-2; cdr3_aa: CASNTPNPGDRPTYSAYGYTF
v_call: TRBV28; j_call: TRBJ2-5; cdr3_aa: CASGTSGTSGGETQYF
v_call: TRBV29-1; j_call: TRBJ2-2; cdr3_aa: CSVVGQRGNTGELFF